This entry concerns a single T cell receptor (beta chain). V lost 0 bases and J 9 bases, leaving 18 bases between the germline ends. The CDR3 covers 17 residues. CDR1 is LGHNT and CDR2 is FRNRAP in the germline V gene. This entry belongs to a study of blood T cell repertoires in COVID-19. The repertoire was sequenced with immunoSEQ multiplex PCR; TCRdb's copy has only in-frame clones and lacks some. The data contain just over 300,000 clones, 85% to 90% of them singletons. The V gene is TRBV12-5, the J gene TRBJ1-6; D may be TRBD1 (5 bases). The sample comprised PBMCs or T cells enriched from blood (not recorded which). The sequence derives from a man aged 30 to 45 who had recovered from COVID-19. The CDR3 DNA reads TGTGCTAGTGGTTTGGTAGCGAGGGTTTTCGGGGGTTCACCCCTCCACTTT. Encoded protein: CASGLVARVFGGSPLHF.